This T cell receptor delta chain was recovered during a study of Vδ1+ human thymocytes. Study-wide findings and caveats: Thymic TRG and TRD repertoires appeared highly polyclonal, with Gaussian CDR3 length distributions. Unlike peripheral blood Vdelta1+ controls, thymic delta-chain sequences included about 20% Vdelta2 and few Vdelta3.

Sequences come from RNA converted to cDNA by reverse transcription. The CDR3 regions were amplified by multiplex PCR from V-gene primers to a constant-region primer. TCRdb called clones from the multiplex PCR reads again using CATT. The table lists tens of thousands of delta-chain clones, roughly 8% of them singletons, with less than 1% in the top ten. Points on this clone: Antigen: not known.

After alphabeta T cell depletion, CD3+ Vdelta1+ Vdelta2- thymocytes were sorted. This CDR3 is 18 amino acids long. V was pared by 4 bases and J by 3 bases, with 24 bases between. Germline assignment: CDR1 TSWWSYY and CDR2 QGS. Input material: Vdelta1+ gamma-delta thymocytes from the thymus. Stated subset: FACS-sorted CD3+ TCRalphabeta- TCRVdelta1+ TCRVdelta2- thymocytes. The rearrangement joins TRDV1 to TRDJ1; a weak D match, TRDD3 (5 bases). The clonotype comes from a child under two years old who had congenital heart surgery. CDR3 bases: TGTGCTCTTGGGGCAACACGGGATCGCGCCCCTTTGGCCGATAAACTCATCTTT. This gives the protein CALGATRDRAPLADKLIF.